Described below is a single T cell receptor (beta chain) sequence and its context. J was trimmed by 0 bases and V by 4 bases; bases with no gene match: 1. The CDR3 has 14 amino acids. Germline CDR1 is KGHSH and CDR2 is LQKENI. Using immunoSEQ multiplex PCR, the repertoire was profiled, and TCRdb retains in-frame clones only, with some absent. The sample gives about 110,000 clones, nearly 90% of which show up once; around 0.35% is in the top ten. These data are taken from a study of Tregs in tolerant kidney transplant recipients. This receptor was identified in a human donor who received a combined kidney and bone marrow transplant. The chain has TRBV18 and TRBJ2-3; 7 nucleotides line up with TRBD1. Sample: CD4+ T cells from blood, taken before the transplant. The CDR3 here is CASSQGASTDTQYF. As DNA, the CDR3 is TGTGCCAGCTCACAGGGGGCTAGCACAGATACGCAGTATTTT.